These T cell receptor beta chains were read from a single sample in a study of response to subunit inactivated influenza vaccine. TCRdb called the RT-PCR reads again in MiXCR, with one record for every CDR3 protein. The repertoire holds around 600,000 distinct CDR3 sequences, with around 10% as singletons. The same data also contributed to another study, on T cells expressing NK-cell markers.

Sequenced material: PBMCs from blood, taken on the day of vaccination. The origin of the receptors is a man aged 45-65 years who received an inactivated influenza vaccine. Both conserved end residues are trimmed from each CDR3. A D gene is named only where the DNA matches it firmly. The listing skips clone size in some rows; elsewhere it reads once, few, many or a size class.

TRBV4-2,TRBJ2-3,-,-,ASSQDQGRVTDSQY
TRBV6-1,TRBJ1-5,-,TRBD1,ASSGTGGRASNQPQH
TRBV28,TRBJ2-7,-,TRBD1,ASTFRDRDEQY
TRBV6-2/TRBV6-3,TRBJ2-3,few,-,ASSDFHQAEDTQY
TRBV20-1,TRBJ2-1,few,-,SASGAEISYNEQF
TRBV28,TRBJ1-2,few,-,ASTLSGPTGYT
TRBV28,TRBJ2-7,few,TRBD1,ASNTGGRQGAYEQY
TRBV28,TRBJ2-6,few,-,ASSRSTGANVLT
TRBV12-3/TRBV12-4,TRBJ2-3,many,-,ASSLVGGAPPDTQY
TRBV7-2,TRBJ2-7,-,TRBD1,ASSLETGGFEQY
TRBV12-3/TRBV12-4,TRBJ1-1,many,-,ASSLGPGTEAF
TRBV7-2,TRBJ2-3,-,-,ASSLNAPTDTQY
TRBV6-1,TRBJ1-2,-,-,ASKRTASNYGYT
TRBV29-1,TRBJ2-5,-,TRBD1,SVGDRAPETQY
TRBV2,TRBJ1-1,-,-,ASGQGYTEAF
TRBV6-5,TRBJ2-1,-,-,ASSYDRAGRTSSYNEQF
TRBV20-1,TRBJ1-2,-,TRBD1,SARESGRGRIRRDNYGYT
TRBV6-1,TRBJ2-1,-,-,ASRSEESSYNEQF
TRBV28,TRBJ2-2,few,-,ASSLTGSATGELF
TRBV27,TRBJ2-7,-,-,ASSFSGASYEQY
TRBV4-3,TRBJ2-3,many,-,ASSQDIDSSSTDTQY
TRBV6-2/TRBV6-3,TRBJ2-1,few,-,ASMGGAITSYNEQF
TRBV20-1,TRBJ1-4,few,-,SAVVNEKLF
TRBV19,TRBJ2-1,-,-,ASSITNFAGNEQF
TRBV20-1,TRBJ1-5,-,TRBD1,SAYRGQQPQH
TRBV5-6,TRBJ2-2,-,TRBD2,ASSLFITSGDTGELF
TRBV4-1,TRBJ1-5,-,-,ASSQATGTRSNQPQH
TRBV7-9,TRBJ2-2,many,TRBD1,ASSRQGWKNTGELF
TRBV29-1,TRBJ2-4,many,-,SVGDSVKNIQY
TRBV5-1,TRBJ2-7,-,-,ASSGVTGSYEQY
TRBV6-1,TRBJ2-7,many,-,ASSLQPSYEQY